This TCR beta chain was documented in a study of PD-L1 blockade in urothelial cancer. Background on the study: In 2014, patients got going on atezolizumab, taking 1,200 mg intravenously every 3 weeks. Researchers looked at the blood 3 weeks (second dose) and 6 weeks after treatment began. Patients had received 0 to 3 prior chemotherapy regimens. Among blood samples, the median T cell count was approximately 150,000.

TCRdb's copy holds only in-frame clones and misses some; the assay was immunoSEQ multiplex PCR. The sample has 120,000 or so clones; 86% are singletons. Germline V gene data show CDR1 as KGHSH and CDR2 as LQKENI. There are 14 residues in the CDR3. With V trimmed by 3 bases and J by 3 bases, 4 bases remained unmatched. This sample's time point: peripheral blood 6 weeks after treatment start. This clone has more than one count but fewer than ten. Other nucleotide sequences in the sample specify the same CDR3. The TCR comes from a man aged 50-59 years with urothelial cancer. The chain recombines TRBV18 with TRBJ1-2; TRBD1 aligns across 7 bases. The material sequenced was PBMCs, taken around atezolizumab (anti-PD-L1) treatment. The CDR3 loop is CASSPLDRDYGYTF. The CDR3 DNA reads as TGTGCCAGCTCACCGTTAGACAGGGACTATGGCTACACCTTC.